One and the same sample provided the 19 T cell receptor beta chains below, sequenced in a study of blood T cell repertoires in COVID-19. Data came from immunoSEQ multiplex PCR; TCRdb stores just in-frame clones and leaves some out. There are around 210,000 clones in the sample; around four fifths occur only once, and around 0.93% lies in the top ten. Material for sequencing was peripheral blood. The receptors shown here come from a man aged 55 to 70 with COVID-19, enrolled during active disease.

This clone has just one count. The rearrangement joins TRBV20-1 to TRBJ1-1; D is unresolved. The CDR3 is 11 amino acids. The germline V and J ends were trimmed by 3 bases and 3 bases, with 5 bases remaining between them. CDR1 DFQATT and CDR2 SNEGSKA come from the germline V gene (reference sequence). The CDR3 DNA reads TGCAGTGCTAGGAGCTACACTGAAGCTTTCTTT. Protein: CSARSYTEAFF.

The chain joins TRBV6-4 to TRBJ1-5, with 7 bases lining up with TRBD1. CDR3 size: 13 residues. V shed 3 bases, J shed 6 bases, and the junction held 2 bases outside the gene matches. Germline V gives CDR1 MRHNA, CDR2 SNTAGT. Here the CDR3 DNA reads TGTGCCAGCAGTGAGCAGGGGGGTCAGCCCCAGCATTTT. Translation gives CASSEQGGQPQHF.

In regard to this clone: An end of the junction differs from the germline gene, which may be a read error. The chain employs TRBV7-3 and TRBJ2-1; 7 bases align to TRBD2. The CDR3 is 15 amino acids. The germline V gene has CDR1 SGHTA and CDR2 FQGTGA. This CDR3 is CASSLTGLWGNEQFF. CDR3 coding DNA: TGTGCCAGCAGCCTAACGGGACTATGGGGTAATGAGCAGTTCTTC. Full variable domain (rest looked up from reference TRBV7-3 and TRBJ2-1): GAGVSQTPSNKVTEKGKYVELRCDPISGHTALYWYRQSLGQGPEFLIYFQGTGAADDSGLPNDRFFAVRPEGSVSTLKIQRTERGDSAVYLCASSLTGLWGNEQFFGPGTRLTVL.

J is TRBJ1-2 and V is TRBV6-2 or TRBV6-3; 7 nucleotides agree with TRBD1. The germline gives CDR1 MNHEY, CDR2 SVGEGT. This CDR3 contains 19 residues. The J segment lost 1 base and the V segment lost 6 bases, leaving 20 bases of the junction unmatched. This CDR3 reads CASSQLYGTEGRVNYGYTF. CDR3 nucleotide sequence: TGTGCCAGCAGCCAGTTATATGGGACAGAAGGCCGAGTTAACTATGGCTACACCTTC.

This chain links TRBV7-9 with TRBJ2-7; TRBD2 might be the D (7 bases). CDR1 SEHNR and CDR2 FQNEAQ come from the germline V gene (reference sequence). The V end was cut by 0 bases, the J end by 2 bases, with 11 bases between. The CDR3 runs to 15 residues. Here the CDR3 reads CASSLAEGGAYEQYF. The CDR3 DNA reads as TGTGCCAGCAGCTTAGCGGAAGGGGGGGCCTACGAGCAGTACTTC.

This clone was found once. The rearrangement joins TRBV28 to TRBJ2-7; the match to TRBD2 covers 7 bases. Losses at the gene ends were 6 bases for V and 6 bases for J; bases not matched to a gene: 14. This CDR3 contains 15 residues. Per the germline V gene, CDR1 is MDHEN and CDR2 is SYDVKM. CDR3: CASSWTSLAMGEQYF. The CDR3 nucleotides read TGTGCCAGCAGCTGGACGTCACTAGCGATGGGCGAGCAGTACTTC.

The rearrangement joins TRBV5-1 to TRBJ1-1, with D possibly matching TRBD1 (6 bases). The CDR3 spans 14 residues. V was trimmed by 2 bases and J by 5 bases, leaving 13 bases between them. Germline V gene data show CDR1 as SGHRS and CDR2 as YFSETQ. CDR3 region: CASSLEQGVTEAFF. Written as DNA, the CDR3 is TGCGCCAGCAGCTTAGAACAGGGCGTAACTGAAGCTTTCTTT.

The rearrangement joins TRBV7-8 to TRBJ1-5; tentatively, D is TRBD1 (5 bases). CDR3 size: 15 residues. Germline assignment: CDR1 SGHVS and CDR2 FQNEAQ. Trimming shortened V by 1 base and J by 2 bases, and 9 bases separated the two germline ends. The CDR3 loop is CASSLGGRRNQPQHF. In nucleotides, the CDR3 is TGTGCCAGCAGCTTAGGGGGGAGGCGCAATCAGCCCCAGCATTTT.

V is TRBV5-1 and J is TRBJ1-1, with 8 bases fitting TRBD1. Germline trimming cut 3 bases from V and 10 bases from J; bases unmatched to any gene: 5. The CDR3 is 12 residues long. CDR1 is SGHRS and CDR2 is YFSETQ in the germline V gene. The CDR3 sequence is CASSYGTGGAFF. The CDR3 bases are TGCGCCAGCAGCTATGGGACAGGTGGAGCTTTCTTT.

The genes are TRBV5-8 and TRBJ1-4; 7 nucleotides agree with TRBD1. Germline V lookup: CDR1 SGHTS, CDR2 YDEGEE. The CDR3 loop spans 13 amino acids. The V and J ends lost 4 bases and 5 bases, in that order; junction bases with no gene match: 2. The CDR3 nucleotides are TGTGCCAGCAGCCGGGACAGAAATGAAAAACTGTTTTTT. It is translated as CASSRDRNEKLFF.

This clone occurred once. This rearrangement joins TRBV15 to TRBJ1-4; D is uncertain. The V gene's germline CDR1 is LNHNV and CDR2 YYDKDF (reference sequence). V gave up 0 bases and J gave up 0 bases, with 5 bases separating them. This CDR3 spans 15 amino acids. CDR3 nucleotide sequence: TGTGCCACCAGCAGAGAGACAACAACTAATGAAAAACTGTTTTTT. Its translation is CATSRETTTNEKLFF.

This clone was observed a handful of times. The V call is TRBV6-1, the J call TRBJ1-6; 8 nucleotides match TRBD1. This CDR3 is 16 amino acids long. The V and J ends lost 4 bases and 0 bases, in that order; junction bases with no gene match: 2. Germline CDR1 MNHNS, CDR2 SASEGT. The CDR3 nucleotides are TGTGCCAGCAGTGGAACAGGGGGCTCCTATAATTCACCCCTCCACTTT. Amino acid sequence: CASSGTGGSYNSPLHF.

The chain has TRBV11-2 and TRBJ1-1; tentative D call: TRBD1 (6 bases). CDR3 length: 14 residues. Germline values: CDR1 SGHAT, CDR2 FQNNGV. Trimming took 5 bases from V and 3 from J, leaving 13 bases between them. Here the CDR3 DNA reads TGTGCCAGCAGCAGCAGGGGAGCGGACACTGAAGCTTTCTTT. It specifies CASSSRGADTEAFF.

The V gene is TRBV19, the J gene TRBJ1-1; D is unclear. Germline loops: CDR1 LNHDA, CDR2 SQIVND (reference sequence). The CDR3 contains 15 residues. V lost 3 bases to trimming and J lost 1 base, with 12 bases between them. CDR3 sequence reads: CASSIVAQRNTEAFF. CDR3 sequence (DNA): TGTGCCAGTAGTATTGTCGCACAGAGGAACACTGAAGCTTTCTTT.

The gene calls are TRBV11-2 and TRBJ1-4; D not certain. The CDR3 is 15 residues long. Germline-derived CDR1 and CDR2 are SGHAT and FQNNGV. With 0 bases removed from V and 13 bases from J, the gap between germline ends came to 18 bases. For the CDR3, the DNA is TGTGCCAGCAGCTTAGATAACACAGCTCGGTCGAGACTGTTTTTT. Translation: CASSLDNTARSRLFF. Supplemented by reference TRBV11-2 and TRBJ1-4, the full variable domain reads EAGVAQSPRYKIIEKRQSVAFWCNPISGHATLYWYQQILGQGPKLLIQFQNNGVVDDSQLPKDRFSAERLKGVDSTLKIQPAKLEDSAVYLCASSLDNTARSRLFFGSGTQLSVL.

The V and J genes are TRBV5-4 and TRBJ2-7; TRBD1 agrees at 8 bases. CDR1 is SGHNT and CDR2 is YYREEE in the germline V gene (reference sequence). With V trimmed by 0 bases and J by 2 bases, 13 bases remained unmatched. The CDR3 covers 18 residues. CDR3 region: CASSLAMSRTGTTYEQYF. The DNA of the CDR3 is TGTGCCAGCAGCTTGGCCATGTCCCGGACAGGGACGACCTACGAGCAGTACTTC.

The V gene is TRBV6-5, the J gene TRBJ1-5; 8 bases are shared with TRBD1. There are 14 residues in the CDR3. CDR1 and CDR2 from the germline V gene are MNHEY and SVGAGI. The V and J ends lost 5 bases and 4 bases, in that order; junction bases with no gene match: 4. The CDR3 is CASSLTGDNQPQHF. CDR3 sequence (DNA): TGTGCCAGCAGTCTGACAGGGGATAATCAGCCCCAGCATTTT.

In its sample, this clone was seen a few times. The V and J genes are TRBV4-1 and TRBJ1-4; D not resolved. V lost 4 bases and J lost 2, with 8 bases in between. CDR1 and CDR2 from the germline V gene are MGHRA and YSYEKL. This CDR3 is 14 amino acids long. The CDR3 region is CASSPLLTNEKLFF. CDR3 coding DNA: TGCGCCAGCAGCCCCTTATTGACTAATGAAAAACTGTTTTTT.

The chain carries TRBV7-9 and TRBJ1-5; D is unclear. This CDR3 comprises 15 residues. Germline CDR1 reads SEHNR; CDR2 reads FQNEAQ (reference sequence). Trimming pared 4 bases from V and 7 bases from J, leaving 17 bases between. CDR3 residues: CASSSGGRRGQPQHF. The CDR3 coding sequence is TGTGCCAGCAGCTCTGGCGGCCGTCGAGGGCAGCCCCAGCATTTT.